These 5 T cell receptor beta chains were sequenced from one sample in a study of blood T cell repertoires in COVID-19. Here immunoSEQ multiplex PCR was the method, and the copy in TCRdb shows in-frame clones only, minus some. The sample yields roughly 350,000 clones, around 87% seen once. Sequencing was performed on peripheral blood. These receptors were collected from a woman aged 45-65 years with COVID-19, enrolled during active disease.

The rearrangement links TRBV7-9 to TRBJ2-7, with D uncertain. Trimming removed 5 bases from V and 12 bases from J, with 20 bases in between. The CDR3 extends over 13 amino acids. Germline assignment: CDR1 SEHNR and CDR2 FQNEAQ (reference sequence). The CDR3, as DNA: TGTGCCAGCAGCCTCATCGGTAGTCCACGCCGGTACTTC. The encoded protein is CASSLIGSPRRYF.

CDR3 residues: CASSIVTESTDTQYF. The CDR3 coding sequence is TGTGCCAGTAGTATAGTCACAGAAAGCACAGATACGCAGTATTTT. This rearrangement joins TRBV19 to TRBJ2-3; D is unresolved. V shed 1 base and J shed 0 bases, with 8 bases lying between them. The CDR3 is made up of 15 amino acids. CDR1 LNHDA and CDR2 SQIVND come from the germline V gene (reference sequence).

V is TRBV19 and J is TRBJ1-2; a weak D match, TRBD1 (5 bases). V lost 3 bases, J lost 8 bases, and 13 bases lay in between. The CDR3 runs 13 residues. Germline V gives CDR1 LNHDA, CDR2 SQIVND (reference sequence). CDR3: CASSIPGVEGYTF. The CDR3 coding sequence is TGTGCCAGTAGTATTCCGGGGGTCGAGGGCTACACCTTC.

The chain is built from TRBV6-5 and TRBJ1-1; no reliable D call. This CDR3 region has 15 residues. The V gene lost 6 bases and the J gene lost 5 bases, with 19 bases spanning the gap. Germline V gene data show CDR1 as MNHEY and CDR2 as SVGAGI. CDR3 bases: TGTGCCAGCAGCCCGACTGAGAGGGCTAGGACTGAAGCTTTCTTT. Translation: CASSPTERARTEAFF.

This clone is deemed medium-sized. The chain couples TRBV6-5 to TRBJ2-3, with 8 nucleotides matching TRBD1. CDR3 size: 16 residues. Germline CDR1 and CDR2: MNHEY and SVGAGI. V gave up 2 bases and J gave up 1 base; unmatched junction bases: 5. The CDR3 sequence is CASSYPPGQGTDTQYF. CDR3 DNA sequence: TGTGCCAGCAGTTACCCCCCGGGACAGGGCACAGATACGCAGTATTTT.